This T cell receptor (beta chain) was recovered during a study of molecular identifiers for immune sequencing clone quantification. A single record per CDR3 protein comes from TCRdb applying MiXCR to the PCR reads. The sample records about half a million distinct CDR3 sequences, about a fifth being singletons. This CDR3 has 17 residues. Trimming removed 0 bases at V and 8 bases at J, with 17 bases between. Germline V lookup: CDR1 LGHNA, CDR2 YSLEER. This clonotype was detected ten times or more. The TCR comes from a human donor in good health. Some libraries in this study had Jurkat cell RNA spiked in. The sample consisted of naive CD8+ T cells from blood, with Jurkat cell RNA spiked in. Subset given: FACS-sorted CD8+CD4-CCR7+CD45RA+ naive T cells. J is TRBJ1-6 and V is TRBV4-3; D ambiguous. Here the CDR3 DNA reads TGCGCCAGCAGCCAAGAATCGGGGATATTGATGCATTCACCCCTCCACTTT. This translates into CASSQESGILMHSPLHF.